This T cell receptor (beta chain) was sequenced during a study of cytomegalovirus exposure and HLA in healthy donors. The PCR employed 60 Vbeta primers together with 13 Jbeta primers. Profiled with immunoSEQ multiplex PCR; TCRdb holds only in-frame clones, not every one. The sample yields around 67,000 clones, less than 80% seen once. The study's findings and limits: The study carried out a later analysis of TCR beta sequences. It associated under 20,000 of them with specific HLA alleles at a false discovery rate of 0.05.

Per the germline V gene, CDR1 is LGHNA and CDR2 is YSLEER. CDR3 size: 14 residues. Trimming took 7 bases from V and 0 from J, leaving 12 bases between them. In the case of this clone: Its target is not known.

The source material was PBMCs. The chain employs TRBV4-3 and TRBJ2-5; possibly TRBD1 for D (6 bases). This sequence was found in a woman aged 45 to 65 in good health and CMV-seronegative. CDR3 amino acids: CASKIRDNQETQYF. CDR3 coding DNA: TGCGCCAGCAAAATCCGGGACAACCAAGAGACCCAGTACTTC.